This is a list of T cell receptor beta chains from one sample in a study of identical twins. MiXCR, run by TCRdb on the 5' RACE reads, gives a single entry per CDR3 protein. The profile shows 430,000 or so distinct CDR3 sequences, 20% to 25% of them singletons. This same sample was also part of a study on T cells expressing NK-cell markers.

Material: CD4+ T cells sorted from blood. These TCRs come from a woman between 18 and 30 years old in good health. Both conserved end residues are part of each CDR3. Fields, in order: J gene, V gene, D gene, CDR3 protein. A D gene is named only where the DNA matches it firmly.

TRBJ2-1,TRBV7-9,.,CASSSHLEQGLYNEQFF
TRBJ2-1,TRBV2,TRBD2,CASIRVAGALFF
TRBJ2-7,TRBV12-3/TRBV12-4,TRBD1,CASSIDRGYEQYF
TRBJ2-1,TRBV27,.,CATTSGFNEQFF
TRBJ2-3,TRBV20-1,TRBD2,CSASRTSGREDTQYF
TRBJ2-1,TRBV5-1,TRBD1,CASSSDRGLVNEQFF
TRBJ2-2,TRBV7-2,.,CASREGLNTGELFF
TRBJ2-3,TRBV6-4,.,CASSDGGRVTDTQYF
TRBJ2-2,TRBV5-1,TRBD1,CASSLPTLFGQGGMNTGELFF
TRBJ2-7,TRBV25-1,.,CASRGGTNEQYF